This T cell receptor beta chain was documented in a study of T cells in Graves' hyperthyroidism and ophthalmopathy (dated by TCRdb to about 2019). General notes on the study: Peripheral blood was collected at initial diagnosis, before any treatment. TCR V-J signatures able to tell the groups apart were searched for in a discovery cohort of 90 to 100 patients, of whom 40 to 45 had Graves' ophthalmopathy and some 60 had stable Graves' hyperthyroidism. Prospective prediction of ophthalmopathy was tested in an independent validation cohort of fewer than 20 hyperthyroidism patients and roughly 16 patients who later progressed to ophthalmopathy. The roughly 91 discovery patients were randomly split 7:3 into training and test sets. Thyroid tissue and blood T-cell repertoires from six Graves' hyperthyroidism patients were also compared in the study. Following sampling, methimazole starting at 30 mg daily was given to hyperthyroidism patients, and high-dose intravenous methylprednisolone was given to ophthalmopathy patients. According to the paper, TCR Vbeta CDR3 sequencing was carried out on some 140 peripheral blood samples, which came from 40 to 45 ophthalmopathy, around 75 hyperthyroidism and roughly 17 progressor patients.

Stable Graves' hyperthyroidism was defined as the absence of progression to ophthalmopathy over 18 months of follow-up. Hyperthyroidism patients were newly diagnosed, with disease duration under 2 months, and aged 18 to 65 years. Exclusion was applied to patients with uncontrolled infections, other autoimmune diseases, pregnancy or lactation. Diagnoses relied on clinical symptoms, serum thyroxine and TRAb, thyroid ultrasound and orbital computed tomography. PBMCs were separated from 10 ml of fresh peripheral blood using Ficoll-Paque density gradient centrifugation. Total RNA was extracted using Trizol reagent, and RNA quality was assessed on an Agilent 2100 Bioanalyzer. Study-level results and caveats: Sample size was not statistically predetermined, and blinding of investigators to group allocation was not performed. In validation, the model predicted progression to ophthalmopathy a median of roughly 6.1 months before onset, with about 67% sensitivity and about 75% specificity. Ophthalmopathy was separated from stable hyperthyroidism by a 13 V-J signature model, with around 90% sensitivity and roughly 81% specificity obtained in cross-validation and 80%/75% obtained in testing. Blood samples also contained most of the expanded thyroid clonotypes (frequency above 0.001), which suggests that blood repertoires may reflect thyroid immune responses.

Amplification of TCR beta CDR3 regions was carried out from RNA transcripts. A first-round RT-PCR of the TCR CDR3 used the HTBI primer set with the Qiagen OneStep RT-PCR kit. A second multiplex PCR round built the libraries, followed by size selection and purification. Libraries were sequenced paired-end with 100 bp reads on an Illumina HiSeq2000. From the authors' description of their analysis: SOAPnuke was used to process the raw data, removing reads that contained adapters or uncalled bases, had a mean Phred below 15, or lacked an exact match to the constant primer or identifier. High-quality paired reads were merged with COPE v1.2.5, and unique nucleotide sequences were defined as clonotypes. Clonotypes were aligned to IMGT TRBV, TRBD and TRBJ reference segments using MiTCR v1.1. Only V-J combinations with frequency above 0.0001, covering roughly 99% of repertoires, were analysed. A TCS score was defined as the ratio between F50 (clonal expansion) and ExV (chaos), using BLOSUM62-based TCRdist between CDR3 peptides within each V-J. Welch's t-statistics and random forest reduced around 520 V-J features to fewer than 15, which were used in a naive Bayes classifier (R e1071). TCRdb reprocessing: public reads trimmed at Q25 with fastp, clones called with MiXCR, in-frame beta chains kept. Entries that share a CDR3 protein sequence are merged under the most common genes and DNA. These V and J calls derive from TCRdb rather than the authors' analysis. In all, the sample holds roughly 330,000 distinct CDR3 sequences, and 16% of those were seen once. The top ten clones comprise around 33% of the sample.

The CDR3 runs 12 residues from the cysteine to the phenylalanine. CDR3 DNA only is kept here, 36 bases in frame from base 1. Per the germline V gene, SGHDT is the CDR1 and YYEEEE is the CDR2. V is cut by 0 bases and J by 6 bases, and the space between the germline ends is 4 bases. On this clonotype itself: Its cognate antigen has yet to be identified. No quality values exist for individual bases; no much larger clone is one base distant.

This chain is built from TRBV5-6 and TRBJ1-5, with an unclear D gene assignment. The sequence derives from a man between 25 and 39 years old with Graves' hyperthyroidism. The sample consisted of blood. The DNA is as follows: TGTGCCAGCAGCTTGGCCTCTCAGCCCCAGCATTTT. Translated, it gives CASSLASQPQHF.